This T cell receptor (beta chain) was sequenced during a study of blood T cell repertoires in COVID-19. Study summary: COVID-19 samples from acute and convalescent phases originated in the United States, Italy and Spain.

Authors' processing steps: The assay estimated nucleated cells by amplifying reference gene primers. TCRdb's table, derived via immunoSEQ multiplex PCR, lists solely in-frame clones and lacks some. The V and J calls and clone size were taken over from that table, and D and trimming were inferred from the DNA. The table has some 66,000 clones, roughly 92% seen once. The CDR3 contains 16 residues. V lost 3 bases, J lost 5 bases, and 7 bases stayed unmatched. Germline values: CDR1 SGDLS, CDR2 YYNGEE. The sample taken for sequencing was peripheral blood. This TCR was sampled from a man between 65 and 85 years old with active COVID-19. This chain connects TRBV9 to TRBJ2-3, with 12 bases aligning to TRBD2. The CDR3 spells CASSGYGTSGQDTQYF. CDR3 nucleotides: TGTGCCAGCAGCGGCTACGGGACTAGCGGGCAAGATACGCAGTATTTT.